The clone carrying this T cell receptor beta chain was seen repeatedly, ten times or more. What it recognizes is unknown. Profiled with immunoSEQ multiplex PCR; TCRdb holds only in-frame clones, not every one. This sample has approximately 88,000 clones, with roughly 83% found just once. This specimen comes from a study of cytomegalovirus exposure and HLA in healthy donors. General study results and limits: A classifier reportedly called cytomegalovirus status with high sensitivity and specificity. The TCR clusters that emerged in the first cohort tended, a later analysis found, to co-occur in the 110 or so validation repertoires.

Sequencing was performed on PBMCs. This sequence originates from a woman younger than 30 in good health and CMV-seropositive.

The CDR3 sequence: CASSPNLGVTQTQYF. The DNA of the CDR3 is TGTGCCAGCAGCCCCAATCTCGGGGTTACGCAGACCCAGTACTTC. V gene TRBV7-9 combines with J gene TRBJ2-5; possible D gene TRBD2, 5 bases. The CDR3 has 15 amino acids. Germline values: CDR1 SEHNR, CDR2 FQNEAQ (reference sequence). V was cut by 5 bases and J by 6 bases, with 19 bases left in between. The entire variable domain, with the rest obtained from reference TRBV7-9 and TRBJ2-5, is as follows: DTGVSQNPRHKITKRGQNVTFRCDPISEHNRLYWYRQTLGQGPEFLTYFQNEAQLEKSRLLSDRFSAERPKGSFSTLEIQRTEQGDSAMYLCASSPNLGVTQTQYFGPGTRLLVL.